These T cell receptor beta chains were read from a single sample in a study of T-cell reconstitution after alpha-beta-depleted transplantation in children. MiXCR, run by TCRdb on the PCR reads, gives a single entry per CDR3 protein. The sample holds about 500,000 distinct CDR3 sequences, about an eighth seen once. Sample: PBMCs, mostly from graft donor cells, taken 180 days after TCRalphabeta/CD19-depleted stem cell transplant. These receptors originate from a female patient aged 2-10 years who had a stem cell transplant for aplastic anemia, so the T cells may come from the graft donor. CDR3s include the opening cysteine and the closing phenylalanine or tryptophan. D genes are given only for firm matches. Some rows have no size entry. The others give once, few or many, or a class for an expanded clone.

j_call: TRBJ1-1
v_call: TRBV12-3/TRBV12-4
clone_size: few
d_call: .
cdr3_aa: CASSLTEAFF
cdr3_nt: TGTGCCAGCAGTTTAACTGAAGCTTTCTTT

j_call: TRBJ2-1
v_call: TRBV7-8
clone_size: once
d_call: .
cdr3_aa: CASSPFPKDHNEQFF
cdr3_nt: TGTGCCAGCAGCCCGTTCCCCAAGGATCACAATGAGCAGTTCTTC

j_call: TRBJ2-5
v_call: TRBV3-1
clone_size: .
d_call: TRBD1
cdr3_aa: CASSHHGQGLETQYF
cdr3_nt: TGTGCCAGCAGCCACCACGGACAGGGTCTAGAGACCCAGTACTTC

j_call: TRBJ1-1
v_call: TRBV4-3
clone_size: few
d_call: .
cdr3_aa: CASSQDLSGPDLPYEAFF
cdr3_nt: TGCGCCAGCAGCCAAGATCTCTCCGGACCCGACCTACCGTATGAAGCTTTCTTT

j_call: TRBJ1-6
v_call: TRBV7-9
clone_size: .
d_call: .
cdr3_aa: CASSFPRWNSPLHF
cdr3_nt: TGTGCCAGCAGCTTCCCCCGATGGAATTCACCCCTCCACTTT

j_call: TRBJ1-1
v_call: TRBV9
clone_size: .
d_call: .
cdr3_aa: CASSVEPKNTEAFF
cdr3_nt: TGTGCCAGCAGCGTAGAACCAAAGAACACTGAAGCTTTCTTT

j_call: TRBJ1-2
v_call: TRBV10-3
clone_size: .
d_call: TRBD1
cdr3_aa: CAISTPYLQDRALGRYGYTF
cdr3_nt: TGTGCCATCAGCACCCCCTACCTTCAGGACAGGGCTTTGGGTCGTTATGGCTACACCTTC

j_call: TRBJ1-5
v_call: TRBV2
clone_size: .
d_call: TRBD1
cdr3_aa: CASRGDRVTNQPQHF
cdr3_nt: TGTGCCAGCAGGGGCGACAGGGTGACTAATCAGCCCCAGCATTTT

j_call: TRBJ2-1
v_call: TRBV20-1
clone_size: few
d_call: .
cdr3_aa: CSARPGPPYNEQFF
cdr3_nt: TGCAGTGCCCGACCCGGGCCGCCGTACAATGAGCAGTTCTTC

j_call: TRBJ2-2
v_call: TRBV5-5
clone_size: .
d_call: .
cdr3_aa: CASSLQIGELFF
cdr3_nt: TGTGCCAGCAGCTTGCAAATCGGGGAGCTGTTTTTT

j_call: TRBJ2-4
v_call: TRBV7-3
clone_size: .
d_call: TRBD1
cdr3_aa: CASSLTGTGVYKNIQYF
cdr3_nt: TGTGCCAGCAGCTTAACGGGGACAGGCGTTTACAAAAACATTCAGTACTTC

j_call: TRBJ2-5
v_call: TRBV29-1
clone_size: .
d_call: .
cdr3_aa: CSVGAGRIQETQYF
cdr3_nt: TGCAGCGTCGGAGCCGGACGGATCCAAGAGACCCAGTACTTC

j_call: TRBJ2-7
v_call: TRBV7-6
clone_size: many
d_call: .
cdr3_aa: CASSPGGGSYEQYF
cdr3_nt: TGTGCCAGCAGCCCAGGCGGCGGCTCCTACGAGCAGTACTTC

j_call: TRBJ1-6
v_call: TRBV28
clone_size: .
d_call: .
cdr3_aa: CASSLIRDNALHF
cdr3_nt: TGTGCCAGCAGTTTAATCAGGGACAATGCCCTCCACTTT

j_call: TRBJ1-1
v_call: TRBV29-1
clone_size: .
d_call: TRBD1
cdr3_aa: CSVLLPPGGTEAFF
cdr3_nt: TGCAGCGTTCTCCTTCCCCCAGGGGGCACTGAGGCTTTCTTT

j_call: TRBJ2-1
v_call: TRBV7-2
clone_size: few
d_call: TRBD2
cdr3_aa: CASSASGSAHNEQFF
cdr3_nt: TGTGCCAGCAGCGCTAGCGGGAGCGCGCACAATGAGCAGTTCTTC

j_call: TRBJ2-1
v_call: TRBV5-1
clone_size: many
d_call: TRBD2
cdr3_aa: CASSWRLADGNEQFF
cdr3_nt: TGCGCCAGCAGCTGGCGACTAGCCGACGGGAATGAGCAGTTCTTC

j_call: TRBJ2-4
v_call: TRBV7-8
clone_size: few
d_call: .
cdr3_aa: CASSLDGLLLAKNIQYF
cdr3_nt: TGTGCCAGCAGCTTAGATGGCCTCCTCCTAGCCAAAAACATTCAGTACTTC

j_call: TRBJ2-7
v_call: TRBV7-2
clone_size: .
d_call: TRBD2
cdr3_aa: CASSLATSGHEQYF
cdr3_nt: TGTGCCAGCAGCTTAGCGACTAGCGGGCACGAGCAGTACTTC

j_call: TRBJ1-1
v_call: TRBV10-3
clone_size: .
d_call: TRBD1
cdr3_aa: CATGRQGRNTEAFF
cdr3_nt: TGTGCCACAGGACGACAGGGGCGGAACACTGAAGCTTTCTTT

j_call: TRBJ2-1
v_call: TRBV18
clone_size: few
d_call: .
cdr3_aa: CASSPQHWYEFSYNEQFF
cdr3_nt: TGTGCCAGCTCACCACAGCACTGGTACGAATTCTCCTACAATGAGCAGTTCTTC

j_call: TRBJ2-3
v_call: TRBV29-1
clone_size: many
d_call: .
cdr3_aa: CSGALSGRTDTQYF
cdr3_nt: TGCAGCGGCGCCCTCAGCGGACGCACAGATACGCAGTATTTT

j_call: TRBJ1-2
v_call: TRBV4-3
clone_size: .
d_call: TRBD1
cdr3_aa: CASSQAWDRGNYGYTF
cdr3_nt: TGCGCCAGCAGCCAAGCTTGGGACAGGGGCAACTATGGCTACACCTTC

j_call: TRBJ2-7
v_call: TRBV20-1
clone_size: few
d_call: .
cdr3_aa: CSARVLQVTYEQYF
cdr3_nt: TGCAGTGCTAGAGTGCTTCAGGTTACCTACGAGCAGTACTTC

j_call: TRBJ2-1
v_call: TRBV5-1
clone_size: many
d_call: .
cdr3_aa: CASSPPPVSSYNEQFF
cdr3_nt: TGCGCCAGCAGCCCACCCCCGGTTAGCTCCTACAATGAGCAGTTCTTC

j_call: TRBJ2-3
v_call: TRBV20-1
clone_size: .
d_call: TRBD2
cdr3_aa: CSARGAASGTTDTQYF
cdr3_nt: TGCAGTGCTAGGGGGGCGGCTAGCGGGACTACAGATACGCAGTATTTT

j_call: TRBJ2-4
v_call: TRBV21-1
clone_size: .
d_call: .
cdr3_aa: CASSRTGTLAKNIQYF
cdr3_nt: TGTGCCAGCAGCCGGACAGGGACCCTAGCCAAAAACATTCAGTACTTC

j_call: TRBJ2-1
v_call: TRBV28
clone_size: few
d_call: TRBD2
cdr3_aa: CASGTSLYNEQFF
cdr3_nt: TGTGCCAGCGGGACTAGTCTATACAATGAGCAGTTCTTC

j_call: TRBJ2-7
v_call: TRBV29-1
clone_size: .
d_call: TRBD2
cdr3_aa: CSVGEGFSYEQYF
cdr3_nt: TGCAGCGTTGGGGAGGGGTTCTCCTACGAGCAGTACTTC

j_call: TRBJ2-2
v_call: TRBV7-7
clone_size: many
d_call: .
cdr3_aa: CASSLLGITGELFF
cdr3_nt: TGTGCCAGCAGCTTACTGGGTATCACCGGGGAGCTGTTTTTT

j_call: TRBJ2-3
v_call: TRBV29-1
clone_size: many
d_call: .
cdr3_aa: CSVEGGSTDTQYF
cdr3_nt: TGCAGCGTTGAAGGCGGAAGCACAGATACGCAGTATTTT

j_call: TRBJ1-4
v_call: TRBV20-1
clone_size: .
d_call: TRBD1
cdr3_aa: CSARPGTGHNYEKLFF
cdr3_nt: TGCAGTGCTAGACCCGGGACAGGGCATAACTATGAAAAACTGTTTTTT

j_call: TRBJ2-1
v_call: TRBV11-3
clone_size: few
d_call: TRBD1
cdr3_aa: CASSSDRVSSEQFF
cdr3_nt: TGTGCCAGCAGCTCTGACAGGGTCTCGAGTGAGCAGTTCTTC

j_call: TRBJ2-5
v_call: TRBV7-2
clone_size: .
d_call: .
cdr3_aa: CASSLEASGGWTQYF
cdr3_nt: TGTGCCAGCAGCTTAGAAGCGTCCGGTGGATGGACCCAGTACTTC

j_call: TRBJ2-7
v_call: TRBV29-1
clone_size: few
d_call: .
cdr3_aa: CSVEAGIAYEQYF
cdr3_nt: TGCAGCGTTGAGGCAGGGATAGCCTACGAGCAGTACTTC

j_call: TRBJ2-2
v_call: TRBV6-2/TRBV6-3
clone_size: few
d_call: TRBD2
cdr3_aa: CASSYGLAGELFF
cdr3_nt: TGTGCCAGCAGTTACGGACTAGCGGGGGAGCTGTTTTTT

j_call: TRBJ1-1
v_call: TRBV20-1
clone_size: few
d_call: .
cdr3_aa: CSAPGQGGNTEAFF
cdr3_nt: TGCAGTGCTCCAGGACAAGGGGGGAACACTGAAGCTTTCTTT

j_call: TRBJ1-1
v_call: TRBV7-3
clone_size: few
d_call: .
cdr3_aa: CASSGTGLTEAFF
cdr3_nt: TGTGCCAGCAGCGGTACAGGGTTAACTGAAGCTTTCTTT

j_call: TRBJ2-1
v_call: TRBV6-6
clone_size: .
d_call: .
cdr3_aa: CAPSLSSYNEQFF
cdr3_nt: TGTGCCCCTAGTCTGAGCTCCTACAATGAGCAGTTCTTC

j_call: TRBJ2-2
v_call: TRBV29-1
clone_size: few
d_call: .
cdr3_aa: CSGRTPSAGELFF
cdr3_nt: TGCAGCGGGAGGACCCCGAGCGCCGGGGAGCTGTTTTTT

j_call: TRBJ1-5
v_call: TRBV12-3/TRBV12-4
clone_size: .
d_call: TRBD1
cdr3_aa: CASSPLAGQTSNQPQHF
cdr3_nt: TGTGCCAGCAGTCCCCTGGCGGGACAGACTAGCAATCAGCCCCAGCATTTT

j_call: TRBJ1-4
v_call: TRBV12-3/TRBV12-4
clone_size: few
d_call: TRBD1
cdr3_aa: CASSWGDRADEKLFF
cdr3_nt: TGTGCCAGCAGCTGGGGGGACAGGGCGGATGAAAAACTGTTTTTT

j_call: TRBJ1-3
v_call: TRBV11-1
clone_size: .
d_call: TRBD1
cdr3_aa: CASSLVLAWTGGSGNTIYF
cdr3_nt: TGTGCCAGCAGCTTAGTTTTGGCCTGGACAGGGGGCTCTGGAAACACCATATATTTT

j_call: TRBJ2-3
v_call: TRBV7-2
clone_size: .
d_call: .
cdr3_aa: CASSFGVGTSTDTQYF
cdr3_nt: TGTGCCAGCAGCTTCGGGGTGGGGACTAGCACAGATACGCAGTATTTT

j_call: TRBJ1-2
v_call: TRBV29-1
clone_size: .
d_call: TRBD1
cdr3_aa: CSVGGTGGYYGYTF
cdr3_nt: TGCAGCGTTGGAGGGACAGGGGGTTACTATGGCTACACCTTC

j_call: TRBJ1-2
v_call: TRBV18
clone_size: .
d_call: TRBD1
cdr3_aa: CASSSTGASNYGYTF
cdr3_nt: TGTGCCAGCTCATCCACAGGGGCCAGCAACTATGGCTACACCTTC

j_call: TRBJ2-5
v_call: TRBV7-2
clone_size: .
d_call: TRBD1
cdr3_aa: CASSPGGQGAQETQYF
cdr3_nt: TGTGCCAGCAGCCCCGGGGGACAGGGCGCTCAAGAGACCCAGTACTTC

j_call: TRBJ2-1
v_call: TRBV7-2
clone_size: few
d_call: .
cdr3_aa: CASSLYRATNEQFF
cdr3_nt: TGTGCCAGCAGCTTGTACAGGGCCACGAATGAGCAGTTCTTC

j_call: TRBJ1-2
v_call: TRBV29-1
clone_size: many
d_call: TRBD1
cdr3_aa: CSVEGRTGRDEGYGYTF
cdr3_nt: TGCAGCGTTGAAGGTCGGACAGGGAGGGACGAGGGGTATGGCTACACCTTC

j_call: TRBJ1-2
v_call: TRBV5-1
clone_size: few
d_call: TRBD1
cdr3_aa: CASSFPGTGPIGYTF
cdr3_nt: TGCGCCAGCAGCTTTCCCGGGACAGGGCCGATTGGCTACACCTTC

j_call: TRBJ2-3
v_call: TRBV28
clone_size: .
d_call: .
cdr3_aa: CASGREEGVDTQYF
cdr3_nt: TGTGCCAGCGGCCGGGAAGAAGGTGTAGATACGCAGTATTTT

j_call: TRBJ2-6
v_call: TRBV7-9
clone_size: few
d_call: .
cdr3_aa: CASSLPPSSGANVLTF
cdr3_nt: TGTGCCAGCAGCTTACCACCGAGCTCTGGGGCCAACGTCCTGACTTTC

j_call: TRBJ1-2
v_call: TRBV4-2
clone_size: many
d_call: .
cdr3_aa: CASSQDANYGYTF
cdr3_nt: TGTGCCAGCAGCCAAGACGCAAACTATGGCTACACCTTC

j_call: TRBJ2-5
v_call: TRBV7-9
clone_size: .
d_call: .
cdr3_aa: CASSLNGLWAETQYF
cdr3_nt: TGTGCCAGCAGCTTGAACGGACTCTGGGCAGAGACCCAGTACTTC